This TCR beta chain was sequenced in a study of T cell repertoires in cytomegalovirus infection. Study context: Both CMV infection and a matching HLA type were indicated by public TCR beta signatures.

A single record per CDR3 protein comes from TCRdb applying MiXCR to the reads. The sample gives roughly 920,000 distinct CDR3 sequences, about 33% of which show up once; 13% is in the top ten. Study-wide points: Carriage of CMV together with the relevant HLA was identifiable through cumulative public TCR beta family frequency. HLA-C-restricted, CMV-specific TCR beta clonotypes were dominant ex vivo.

There are 16 residues in the CDR3. V lost 6 bases, J lost 7 bases, and 8 bases stayed unmatched. About this clonotype: No antigen is known for it.

The sequenced sample was cultured CD8+ T cells from PBMCs, obtained from culture after CMV antigen stimulation. This clonotype originated in a human donor in good health (CMV status not recorded). Some clones in this sample may be carry-over from other donors' samples. The rearrangement links TRBV12-3 or TRBV12-4 to TRBJ2-2, with 13 bases lining up with TRBD2. In DNA form, the CDR3 reads TGTGCCAGCAGGAAACTAGCGGGGGGGGGTGACGGGGAGCTGTTTTTT. It translates to CASRKLAGGGDGELFF.